This T cell receptor beta chain was recovered during a study of persistence of HIV-infected CD4 T cells. Overlapping HIV-1 Gag 15-mer peptides at around 1 ug per peptide per mL were used. Sorting of responding CD4+ T cells relied on upregulated CD40 ligand together with CD69. V lost 6 bases, J lost 0 bases, and 10 bases lay in between. Germline lookup yields CDR1 KGHSH and CDR2 LQKENI. The CDR3 is made up of 14 amino acids. Notes on this clone: Its specificity is not known. Additional DNA sequences in this sample encode the identical CDR3.

The libraries were made with immunoSEQ version 4 in survey mode. Clones were sequenced by immunoSEQ multiplex PCR, and TCRdb holds only the in-frame ones, with some missing. The table lists some 30,000 clones, less than 75% of them singletons. This chain joins TRBV18 and TRBJ2-3, with D possibly being TRBD1 (5 bases). The specimen comprised CD4+ T cells sorted from PBMCs after approximately 19-hour stimulation, sampled from a patient who received antiretroviral therapy. This TCR derives from an adult man with HIV who was CMV-seropositive. CDR3: CASSRQTSTDTQYF. Here the CDR3 DNA reads TGTGCCAGCTCCCGACAGACTAGCACAGATACGCAGTATTTT. The full variable domain, in which reference TRBV18 and TRBJ2-3 provide the parts outside the CDR3, is NAGVMQNPRHLVRRRGQEARLRCSPMKGHSHVYWYRQLPEEGLKFMVYLQKENIIDESGMPKERFSAEFPKEGPSILRIQQVVRGDSAAYFCASSRQTSTDTQYFGPGTRLTVL.